The rows below give T cell receptor beta chains drawn from one sample of a study of Graves' ophthalmopathy and Graves' hyperthyroidism. TCRdb itself ran the multiplex PCR reads through MiXCR, one entry per CDR3 protein. The data hold 300,000 to 450,000 distinct CDR3 sequences, with about 15% observed a single time. The source material was peripheral blood. These receptors came from an adult woman with stable Graves' hyperthyroidism. The CDR3 runs from the conserved cysteine through the conserved F or W. The D gene is left open where the match is weak. Clone size is stated in some rows and not others, as once, few, many or a class when expanded.

V,J,D,length,size,CDR3
TRBV15,TRBJ1-5,-,15,many,CATSRVRGAAQPQHF
TRBV28,TRBJ2-7,TRBD2,16,many,CASSPRGSGKTYGQYF
TRBV12-5,TRBJ2-7,-,14,many,CASGFLGHLYEQYF
TRBV30,TRBJ1-2,-,14,many,CAQNRRNTMVGYTF
TRBV20-1,TRBJ2-7,-,14,many,CSAPSRGSVGEQYF
TRBV30,TRBJ2-2,-,13,-,CAWSKGVHGELFF
TRBV2,TRBJ2-2,TRBD2,12,many,CASSDGSGRLFF
TRBV12-3/TRBV12-4,TRBJ2-7,-,14,-,CASMLLIGSYDQYF
TRBV6-5,TRBJ2-7,-,17,many,CASAPLGVSGDTYEQYF
TRBV5-1,TRBJ2-5,TRBD1,15,many,CASSSPTGGMETQYF
TRBV28,TRBJ2-2,TRBD1,16,few,CASSFRQGAGTGELFF
TRBV15,TRBJ1-6,-,15,many,CATSRGQGSGSPLHF
TRBV15,TRBJ2-7,TRBD2,17,many,CATSRGKGLAGVGEQYF
TRBV6-2/TRBV6-3,TRBJ1-1,TRBD1,18,-,CASSYDVPRGRIDTEAFF
TRBV27,TRBJ2-7,-,16,many,CASSPNGVARTYEQYF
TRBV5-1,TRBJ2-6,-,15,many,CASSPDSSGANVLTF
TRBV6-4,TRBJ1-5,TRBD1,16,-,CATSDSGQGTTSPQHF
TRBV28,TRBJ1-2,-,13,many,CASSLSGMDGYTF
TRBV4-2,TRBJ2-7,TRBD2,15,many,CASSQAGGKKYEQYF
TRBV6-1,TRBJ1-2,-,14,many,CASTQGPGGYGYTF
TRBV28,TRBJ2-5,-,12,many,CASRGTSETQYF
TRBV6-2/TRBV6-3,TRBJ2-2,-,13,-,CASKNANTGELFF
TRBV5-6,TRBJ1-3,-,14,many,CASSLTQAGNTIYF
TRBV12-5,TRBJ2-5,-,14,many,CASGHGGTQETQYF
TRBV9,TRBJ2-2,-,15,many,CASSVDSEHTGELFF
TRBV28,TRBJ1-2,-,13,many,CASRLHINYGYTF
TRBV7-8,TRBJ1-5,TRBD1,15,many,CASSHGQGAGQPQHF
TRBV25-1,TRBJ2-2,-,12,-,CASSWGSGELFF
TRBV12-5,TRBJ2-2,-,12,many,CASGTLTGELFF
TRBV7-8,TRBJ2-2,-,17,many,CASRFLRSGANTGELFF
TRBV20-1,TRBJ1-2,-,12,many,CSTPEPRDGYTF
TRBV3-1,TRBJ1-5,-,16,-,CASSHYGGNSNQPQHF
TRBV18,TRBJ2-5,TRBD1,15,-,CASSSDRGGQETQYF
TRBV29-1,TRBJ1-5,-,13,-,CSVGTDSNQPQHF
TRBV30,TRBJ1-3,TRBD1,15,-,CAWRATGGSGNTIYF
TRBV12-3/TRBV12-4,TRBJ1-1,-,13,-,CASENLSYSEAFF
TRBV11-2,TRBJ2-7,-,16,many,CASSGEQDPFYYEQYF
TRBV27,TRBJ2-7,TRBD1,13,few,CASRGTGRYEQYF
TRBV5-1,TRBJ1-2,-,12,few,CASSLLGSGYTF
TRBV12-3/TRBV12-4,TRBJ1-5,TRBD1,16,many,CASSLSRGRSDQPQHF
TRBV20-1,TRBJ2-7,-,15,many,CSARINLDGNYEQYF
TRBV11-1,TRBJ2-2,-,16,-,CASSLGETGNTGELFF
TRBV25-1,TRBJ2-5,TRBD2,17,few,CASSEYLRTSAQETKYF
TRBV12-5,TRBJ2-5,-,15,many,CASGLFGVLQETQYF
TRBV7-9,TRBJ2-5,-,16,few,CASSLRYLQDQETQYF
TRBV28,TRBJ2-2,TRBD1,15,many,CASSASYRGTGELFF
TRBV9,TRBJ1-2,TRBD1,14,-,CASNTQGGDYGYTF
TRBV30,TRBJ2-2,TRBD2,11,many,CAWTGGGELFF